The 23 T cell receptor beta chains listed next were all sequenced from one sample in a study of identical twins. TCRdb re-called the 5' RACE reads through MiXCR, storing one row per CDR3 protein. The table has just under 650,000 distinct CDR3 sequences, under 8.5% seen once. The same data also contributed to another study, on yellow fever vaccine responses in identical twins.

Sequenced sample: PBMCs. These receptors all come from a woman under 30 in good health.

A few counts support this clonotype. The rearrangement joins TRBV15 to TRBJ2-3, with 11 bases lining up with TRBD2. This CDR3 spans 17 amino acids. The trim removed 2 bases at V and 2 bases at J, leaving 6 bases unmatched. Germline V gene lookup returns CDR1 LNHNV and CDR2 YYDKDF (reference sequence). CDR3 in amino acids: CATSRSGLAGTTDTQYF. As DNA, the CDR3 is TGTGCCACCAGCAGATCTGGACTAGCGGGTACCACAGATACGCAGTATTTT.

V is TRBV20-1 and J is TRBJ1-1, with no clear D. V was shortened by 2 bases and J by 0 bases, with 13 bases between the two germline ends. The CDR3 runs to 15 residues. Looked up from germline, CDR1 is DFQATT and CDR2 is SNEGSKA (reference sequence). The CDR3 loop is CSARTPGRMNTEAFF. The CDR3 bases are TGCAGTGCTAGAACGCCGGGCAGGATGAACACTGAAGCTTTCTTT.

This clonotype was counted a few times. In DNA, the CDR3 is TGTGCCAGCAGTGTACAAGGGGGCGGGTCCTACAATGAGCAGTTCTTC. Its protein is CASSVQGGGSYNEQFF. The chain uses TRBV2 and TRBJ2-1; TRBD1 matches at 7 bases. The germline CDR1 and CDR2 sequences are SNHLY and FYNNEI. J gave up 1 base and V 4 bases, and 7 bases lay outside the gene matches. The CDR3 extends over 16 amino acids.

In its sample, this clonotype was seen many times. This rearrangement joins TRBV5-1 to TRBJ2-1, with 8 bases identical to TRBD2. CDR1 SGHRS and CDR2 YFSETQ come from the germline V gene. Germline trimming cut 4 bases from V and 4 bases from J; bases unmatched to any gene: 4. This CDR3 comprises 14 residues. The CDR3 sequence: CASSRGLEYNEQFF. The CDR3 region has the DNA TGCGCCAGCAGCCGGGGACTAGAATACAATGAGCAGTTCTTC.

This clonotype was seen more than once but under ten times. CDR3 bases: TGCGCCAGCAGCTTGGCCTGGGACAGGGTCTACAATGAGCAGTTCTTC. Amino acid sequence: CASSLAWDRVYNEQFF. The chain joins TRBV5-1 to TRBJ2-1; 9 nucleotides agree with TRBD1. The junction had 4 bases not matched to a gene; V was cut back by 0 bases and J by 3 bases. CDR3 length: 16 residues. CDR1 SGHRS and CDR2 YFSETQ come from the germline V gene.

This clonotype was observed many times. This chain's CDR3 is CASSLPGTTPNNEQFF. The CDR3 bases are TGCGCCAGCAGCTTACCCGGGACAACCCCTAACAATGAGCAGTTCTTC. This chain links TRBV5-1 with TRBJ2-1; D might be TRBD1 (6 bases). V was trimmed by 2 bases and J by 5 bases, leaving 17 bases between them. This CDR3 is built from 16 residues. The germline V gene encodes CDR1 SGHRS and CDR2 YFSETQ.

The CDR3 bases are TGTGCCAGCAGTGCCGGACAGGGATTGACCTTC. Amino acid sequence: CASSAGQGLTF. This chain uses TRBV6-5 with TRBJ1-2; 8 bases fit TRBD1. V was clipped by 5 bases and J by 14 bases; unmatched bases: 7. The CDR3 runs to 11 residues. Germline CDR1 MNHEY, CDR2 SVGAGI.

This clonotype has just a few counts. The chain carries TRBV5-6 and TRBJ1-1; TRBD1 is a possible D gene (5 bases). The germline V and J ends were trimmed by 1 base and 2 bases, with 24 bases remaining between them. CDR3 length equals 19 residues. Germline loops: CDR1 SGHDT, CDR2 YYEEEE. The CDR3 region is CASSLKSVGWDGINTEAFF. As DNA, the CDR3 is TGTGCCAGCAGCTTGAAATCGGTAGGATGGGACGGCATTAACACTGAAGCTTTCTTT.

This clonotype turned up a few times. The V call is TRBV20-1, the J call TRBJ1-1; perhaps TRBD1 as D (5 bases). The length of the CDR3 is 14 residues. V was clipped by 3 bases and J by 4 bases, with 15 bases between them. Germline CDR1 DFQATT, CDR2 SNEGSKA (reference sequence). CDR3 in DNA: TGCAGTGCTAGGGACATTATTCGACCCACTGAAGCTTTCTTT. It translates to CSARDIIRPTEAFF.

This clonotype was seen a few times. The chain carries TRBV11-2 and TRBJ2-4, with D hard to call. Deletions cut 5 bases from V and 0 bases from J, with 14 bases between. Germline V lookup: CDR1 SGHAT, CDR2 FQNNGV. This CDR3 spans 16 amino acids. The CDR3, as DNA: TGTGCCAGCAGCCGATCCCAAGTGCTAGCCAAAAACATTCAGTACTTC. Its translation: CASSRSQVLAKNIQYF.

This clonotype has at least ten counts. In nucleotides, the CDR3 is TGTGCCAGCAGCCAAGGACGGAACACTGAAGCTTTCTTT. Encoded protein: CASSQGRNTEAFF. This chain links TRBV3-1 with TRBJ1-1; D not resolved. Germline V gene lookup returns CDR1 LGHDT and CDR2 YNNKEL (reference sequence). This CDR3 comprises 13 residues. The germline V and J ends were trimmed by 1 base and 1 base, with 4 bases remaining between them.

This clonotype has a handful of counts. The chain recombines TRBV20-1 with TRBJ1-2; D unresolved. V lost 7 bases, J lost 5 bases, and 8 bases lay in between. Germline assignment: CDR1 DFQATT and CDR2 SNEGSKA (reference sequence). There are 10 residues in the CDR3. The DNA of the CDR3 is TGCAGTGGAGGAGCATATGGCTACACCTTC. This sequence encodes CSGGAYGYTF.

This clonotype came up many times. The chain recombines TRBV6-2 or TRBV6-3 with TRBJ2-1, with 8 bases fitting TRBD2. CDR1 MNHEY and CDR2 SVGEGT come from the germline V gene. With 10 bases clipped from V and 8 bases from J, the junction kept 10 bases outside the gene matches. This CDR3 spans 13 amino acids. CDR3 DNA: TGTGCCACCCTTCTTAGCGGGACCTATGAGCAGTTCTTC. This gives the protein CATLLSGTYEQFF.

This clonotype was seen repeatedly, ten times or more. The genes are TRBV18 and TRBJ2-7; D not resolved. Germline CDR1 reads KGHSH; CDR2 reads LQKENI. Trimming cost V 3 bases and J 2 bases, with 11 bases left between them. The CDR3 sequence is 14 residues long. The CDR3 loop reads CASSPFGSPYEQYF. In DNA, the CDR3 is TGTGCCAGCTCACCTTTCGGCAGCCCCTACGAGCAGTACTTC.

The V call is TRBV20-1, the J call TRBJ2-1; 9 bases are a match to TRBD2. The ends lost 3 bases at V and 0 bases at J; junction bases unmatched: 18. The CDR3 is made up of 20 amino acids. From germline, CDR1 is DFQATT and CDR2 SNEGSKA (reference sequence). CDR3 sequence: CSASYFGTSRKLSSYNEQFF. In nucleotides, the CDR3 is TGCAGTGCTAGTTACTTCGGGACTAGCCGAAAACTTAGCTCCTACAATGAGCAGTTCTTC.

This chain uses TRBV2 with TRBJ2-7; 7 bases agree with TRBD2. CDR3 length equals 14 residues. V gave up 3 bases and J gave up 3 bases; unmatched junction bases: 5. Per the germline V gene, CDR1 is SNHLY and CDR2 is FYNNEI. The DNA of the CDR3 is TGTGCCAGCAGTGACCTAGCGGTAATCTACGAGCAGTACTTC. This translates into CASSDLAVIYEQYF.

This clonotype was counted a few times. V is TRBV2 and J is TRBJ1-5; D is unresolved. The CDR3 has 13 residues. Germline loops: CDR1 SNHLY, CDR2 FYNNEI. The V end was cut by 6 bases, the J end by 2 bases, with 8 bases between. The CDR3 spells CASRQTGNQPQHF. DNA for the CDR3: TGTGCCAGCAGACAGACTGGCAATCAGCCCCAGCATTTT.

This clonotype has ten or more counts. The V gene is TRBV10-3, the J gene TRBJ2-1; tentatively, D is TRBD1 (6 bases). The germline CDR1 and CDR2 sequences are ENHRY and SYGVKD. V was trimmed by 8 bases and J by 5 bases, leaving 13 bases between them. The CDR3 consists of 13 residues. The CDR3 sequence: CAIATGRDNEQFF. The CDR3 DNA sequence: TGTGCCATCGCGACAGGAAGAGACAATGAGCAGTTCTTC.

This clonotype was counted between two and nine times. At one end the junction does not follow the germline gene, possibly because of a read error. V and J are TRBV5-1 and TRBJ2-6; a possible D gene is TRBD2 (5 bases). The CDR3 is made up of 18 amino acids. CDR1 and CDR2 (germline): SGHRS, YFSETQ. The CDR3 nucleotides are TGCGCCAGCAGCTTGAGGGAGAGGAGAGGCTCTGGTGCCAACGTCCTGACTTTC. Its translation is CASSLRERRGSGANVLTF.

The chain's CDR3 is CASRLGTADTQYF. The DNA of the CDR3 is TGTGCCAGCAGACTAGGGACAGCAGATACGCAGTATTTT. The chain links TRBV3-1 to TRBJ2-3; 7 positions match TRBD1. The CDR3 extends over 13 amino acids. Losses at the gene ends were 6 bases for V and 4 bases for J; bases not matched to a gene: 4. Germline V lookup: CDR1 LGHDT, CDR2 YNNKEL (reference sequence).

The chain links TRBV12-3 or TRBV12-4 to TRBJ2-7, with D possibly TRBD1 on 6 matching bases. The V end lost 11 bases, the J end lost 3 bases, and 20 bases lay between the germline ends. The CDR3 has 14 residues. As DNA, the CDR3 is TGTGCCGACAAACGGGACAACCAAAACTACGAGCAGTACGTC. This gives the protein CADKRDNQNYEQYV.

This clonotype occurred many times. The chain uses TRBV25-1 and TRBJ2-3; 8 bases map to TRBD1. V gave up 7 bases and J gave up 3 bases; unmatched junction bases: 6. The CDR3 totals 14 residues. Germline loops: CDR1 MGHDK, CDR2 SYGVNS. The CDR3 DNA sequence: TGTGCCAGCACCCGGACAGGGAGGACAGATACGCAGTATTTT. Translation gives CASTRTGRTDTQYF.

This sequence joins TRBV11-2 and TRBJ2-1; possible D gene TRBD2, 5 bases. The CDR3 spans 12 residues. Between the trimmed V and J ends, which lost 2 bases and 8 bases, there was a span of 7 bases. Germline V CDR1 and CDR2: SGHAT, FQNNGV. CDR3 sequence: CASSLIAYEQFF. For the CDR3, the DNA is TGTGCCAGCAGCTTAATAGCGTATGAGCAGTTCTTC.